This T cell receptor (beta chain) was retrieved from a study of blood T cells in healthy people across ages. The authors ran a second PCR of about 6 to 11 cycles using a sample-barcoded 5' primer and a J-beta primer mix. TCRdb independently ran MiXCR on the 5' RACE reads; one entry per CDR3 protein. The sample lists approximately 940,000 distinct CDR3 sequences; around 48% were seen once. This CDR3 spans 14 amino acids. Germline-derived CDR1 and CDR2 are MGHRA and YSYEKL. This TCR was sampled from a man aged 25 to 45 in good health. Sequenced: blood. J is TRBJ2-4 and V is TRBV4-1; 7 bases align to TRBD1. TRBJ2-7 explains the end of the DNA better; the J call may be wrong. In DNA, the CDR3 is TGCGCCAGCAGCCAAGTTTTGACAGGGTACGAGCAGTACTTC. This translates into CASSQVLTGYEQYF.